The sequence of this T cell receptor beta chain was determined in a study of cytomegalovirus exposure and HLA in healthy donors. Study overall: For the roughly 400 genotyped donors, 81% fell within the Caucasian-associated ancestry cluster.

The PCR was carried out with 60 Vbeta primers and 13 Jbeta primers. Produced via immunoSEQ multiplex PCR; TCRdb's table is partial and in-frame only. The table includes some 190,000 clones, roughly four fifths detected once. CDR3 size: 17 residues. The germline V and J ends were trimmed by 1 base and 0 bases, with 17 bases remaining between them. The germline V gene has CDR1 SGHRS and CDR2 YFSETQ. A single count supports this clone. The source is a man between 18 and 29 years old in good health and CMV-seronegative. Sequencing input: PBMCs. V gene TRBV5-1 combines with J gene TRBJ2-7; tentatively, D is TRBD1 (5 bases). For the CDR3, the DNA is TGCGCCAGCAGCTTGAGTATAGGGGCCCTTAGCTCCTACGAGCAGTACTTC. Translated: CASSLSIGALSSYEQYF.